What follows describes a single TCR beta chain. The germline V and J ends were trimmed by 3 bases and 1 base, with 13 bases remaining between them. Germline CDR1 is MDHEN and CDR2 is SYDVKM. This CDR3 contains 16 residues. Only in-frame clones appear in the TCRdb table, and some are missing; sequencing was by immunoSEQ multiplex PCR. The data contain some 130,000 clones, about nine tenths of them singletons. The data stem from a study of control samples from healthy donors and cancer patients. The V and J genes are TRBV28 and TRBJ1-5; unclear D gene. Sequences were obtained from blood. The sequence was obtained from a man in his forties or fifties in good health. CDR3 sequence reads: CASSFVGEVSNQPQHF. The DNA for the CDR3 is TGTGCCAGCAGTTTTGTGGGAGAGGTAAGCAATCAGCCCCAGCATTTT.